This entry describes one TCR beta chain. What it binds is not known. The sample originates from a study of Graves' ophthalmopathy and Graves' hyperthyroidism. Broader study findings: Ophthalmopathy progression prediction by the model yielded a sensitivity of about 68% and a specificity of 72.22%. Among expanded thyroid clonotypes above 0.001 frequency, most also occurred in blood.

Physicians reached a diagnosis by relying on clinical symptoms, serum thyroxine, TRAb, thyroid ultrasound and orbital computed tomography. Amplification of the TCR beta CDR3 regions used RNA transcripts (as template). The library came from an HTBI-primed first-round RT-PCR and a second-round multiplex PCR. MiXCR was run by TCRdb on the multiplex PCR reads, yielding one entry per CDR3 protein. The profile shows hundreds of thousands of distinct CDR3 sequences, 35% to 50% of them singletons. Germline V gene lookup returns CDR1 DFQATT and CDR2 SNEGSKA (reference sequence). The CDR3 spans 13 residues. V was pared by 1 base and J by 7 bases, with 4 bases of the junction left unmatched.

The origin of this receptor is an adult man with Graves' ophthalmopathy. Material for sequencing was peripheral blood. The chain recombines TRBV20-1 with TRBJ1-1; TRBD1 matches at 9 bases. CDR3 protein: CSARVLDRGEAFF. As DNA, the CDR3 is TGCAGTGCTAGAGTGTTGGACAGGGGTGAAGCTTTCTTT.